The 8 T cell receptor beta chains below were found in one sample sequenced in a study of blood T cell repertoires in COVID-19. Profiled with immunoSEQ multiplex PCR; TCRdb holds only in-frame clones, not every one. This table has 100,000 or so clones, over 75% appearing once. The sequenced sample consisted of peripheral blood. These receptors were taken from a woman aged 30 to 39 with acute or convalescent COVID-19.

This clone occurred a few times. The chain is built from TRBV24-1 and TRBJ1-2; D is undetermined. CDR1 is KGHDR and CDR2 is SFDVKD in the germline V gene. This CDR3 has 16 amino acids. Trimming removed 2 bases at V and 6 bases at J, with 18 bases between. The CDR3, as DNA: TGTGCCACCAGTGATTCGGATGCGAGCGTTGGCCATGGCTACACCTTC. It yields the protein CATSDSDASVGHGYTF.

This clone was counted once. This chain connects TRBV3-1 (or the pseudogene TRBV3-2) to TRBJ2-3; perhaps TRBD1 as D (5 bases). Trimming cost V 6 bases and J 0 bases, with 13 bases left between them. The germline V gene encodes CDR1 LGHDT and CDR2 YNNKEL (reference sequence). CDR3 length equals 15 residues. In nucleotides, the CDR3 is TGTGCCAGCAGACTGACAGAGGCCAGCACAGATACGCAGTATTTT. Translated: CASRLTEASTDTQYF.

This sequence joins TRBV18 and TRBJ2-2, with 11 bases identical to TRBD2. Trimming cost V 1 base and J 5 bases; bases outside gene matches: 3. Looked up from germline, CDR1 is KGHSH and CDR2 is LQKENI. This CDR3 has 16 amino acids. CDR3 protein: CASSPLTSGGTGELFF. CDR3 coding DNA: TGTGCCAGCTCACCACTTACTAGCGGGGGAACCGGGGAGCTGTTTTTT.

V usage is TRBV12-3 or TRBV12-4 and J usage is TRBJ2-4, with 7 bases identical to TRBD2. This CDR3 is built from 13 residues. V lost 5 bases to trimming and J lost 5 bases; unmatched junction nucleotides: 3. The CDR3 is CASSRRGENIQYF. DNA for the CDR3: TGTGCCAGCAGTCGACGGGGGGAAAACATTCAGTACTTC.

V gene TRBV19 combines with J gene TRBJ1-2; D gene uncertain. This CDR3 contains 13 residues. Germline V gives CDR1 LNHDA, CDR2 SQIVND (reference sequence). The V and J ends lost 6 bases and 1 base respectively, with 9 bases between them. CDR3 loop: CASSKGLNYGYTF. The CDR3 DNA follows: TGTGCCAGTAGCAAAGGACTTAACTATGGCTACACCTTC. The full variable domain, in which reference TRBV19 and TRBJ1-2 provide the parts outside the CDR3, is DGGITQSPKYLFRKEGQNVTLSCEQNLNHDAMYWYRQDPGQGLRLIYYSQIVNDFQKGDIAEGYSVSREKKESFPLTVTSAQKNPTAFYLCASSKGLNYGYTFGSGTRLTVV.

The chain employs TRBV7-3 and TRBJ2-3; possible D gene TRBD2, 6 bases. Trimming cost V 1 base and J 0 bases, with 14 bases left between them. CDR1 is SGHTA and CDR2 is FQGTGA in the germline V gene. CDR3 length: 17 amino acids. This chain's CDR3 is CASSLRVGGVSTDTQYF. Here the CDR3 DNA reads TGTGCCAGCAGCTTAAGGGTCGGCGGGGTTAGCACAGATACGCAGTATTTT.

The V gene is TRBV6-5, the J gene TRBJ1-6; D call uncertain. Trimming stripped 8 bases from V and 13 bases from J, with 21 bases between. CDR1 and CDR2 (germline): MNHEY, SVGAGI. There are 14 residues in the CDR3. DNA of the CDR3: TGTGCCAGCCAGGAACACCCTCCGCTGTTGCCCCTCCACTTT. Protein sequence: CASQEHPPLLPLHF.

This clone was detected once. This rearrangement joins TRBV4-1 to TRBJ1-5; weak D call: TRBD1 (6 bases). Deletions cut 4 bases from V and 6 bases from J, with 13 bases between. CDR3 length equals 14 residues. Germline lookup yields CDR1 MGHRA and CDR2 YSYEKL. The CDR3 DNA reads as TGCGCCAGCAGCCCCCGACAGGTAGGTCAGCCCCAGCATTTT. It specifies CASSPRQVGQPQHF.